These 22 T cell receptor beta chains were sequenced from one sample in a study of cytomegalovirus exposure and HLA in healthy donors. The PCR was carried out with 60 Vbeta primers and 13 Jbeta primers. Clones were read by immunoSEQ multiplex PCR, and TCRdb kept only the in-frame ones, dropping some. The table has approximately 150,000 clones, roughly 80% seen once. Sequencing input: PBMCs. The source of these receptors is a young man in good health and CMV-seropositive.

Here the CDR3 reads CASSHHVPGQGMETQYF. The DNA of the CDR3 is TGTGCCAGCAGCCATCATGTCCCGGGACAGGGGATGGAGACCCAGTACTTC. V gene TRBV14 combines with J gene TRBJ2-5; 10 bases match TRBD1. The germline V gene encodes CDR1 SGHDN and CDR2 FVKESK. The V gene end was trimmed by 3 bases and the J gene end by 5 bases; junction bases not matched to a gene: 12. The CDR3 loop spans 17 amino acids.

This clone has a handful of counts. The rearrangement joins TRBV7-9 to TRBJ2-7; 7 bases fit TRBD2. Germline values: CDR1 SEHNR, CDR2 FQNEAQ (reference sequence). Germline trimming cut 1 base from V and 1 base from J; bases unmatched to any gene: 4. The CDR3 is made up of 15 amino acids. CDR3 coding DNA: TGTGCCAGCAGCTTAGAAGGACTAGGGTCCTACGAGCAGTACTTC. Protein sequence: CASSLEGLGSYEQYF. The whole variable domain, remainder taken from reference TRBV7-9 and TRBJ2-7, is DTGVSQNPRHKITKRGQNVTFRCDPISEHNRLYWYRQTLGQGPEFLTYFQNEAQLEKSRLLSDRFSAERPKGSFSTLEIQRTEQGDSAMYLCASSLEGLGSYEQYFGPGTRLTVT.

The chain recombines TRBV5-8 with TRBJ2-1; 9 bases match TRBD1. Germline V gene lookup returns CDR1 SGHTS and CDR2 YDEGEE. V gave up 4 bases and J gave up 3 bases; unmatched junction bases: 5. This CDR3 spans 15 amino acids. The chain's CDR3 is CASSTDRGIYNEQFF. CDR3 nucleotide sequence: TGTGCCAGCAGCACAGACAGGGGGATCTACAATGAGCAGTTCTTC.

The rearrangement joins TRBV4-1 to TRBJ2-5; weak D call: TRBD2 (5 bases). The assigned J gene may be wrong: the sequence end matches TRBJ2-7 better. Germline loops: CDR1 MGHRA, CDR2 YSYEKL. This CDR3 has 14 amino acids. CDR3 nucleotide sequence: TGCGCCAGCAGCCAGGCCCGGGGAGACTACGAGCAGTACTTC. It encodes CASSQARGDYEQYF.

As regards this clone: The junction departs from germline at one end; a sequencing error may be responsible. The chain recombines TRBV5-8 with TRBJ1-1; maybe TRBD1 (5 bases). Germline CDR1 is SGHTS and CDR2 is YDEGEE. The CDR3 consists of 18 residues. DNA of the CDR3: TGTGCCGGCAGCTTGGGGACTGGCAGCACACTATCGAACACTGAAGCTTTCTTT. Its translation: CAGSLGTGSTLSNTEAFF.

The rearrangement joins TRBV6-5 to TRBJ1-2; the match to TRBD1 covers 11 bases. The germline gives CDR1 MNHEY, CDR2 SVGAGI. V dropped 7 bases and J dropped 7; count of bases not matched to a gene: 8. CDR3 size: 14 residues. The CDR3 loop is CASTPGQGVCGYTF. The CDR3 bases are TGTGCCAGCACCCCGGGACAGGGGGTTTGTGGCTACACCTTC.

Only a few counts were recorded for this clone. The chain employs TRBV29-1 and TRBJ2-1; 10 bases are a match to TRBD2. With 4 bases clipped from V and 10 bases from J, the junction kept 10 bases outside the gene matches. CDR3 size: 14 residues. Germline V gene sequence: CDR1 SQVTM, CDR2 ANQGSEA. The DNA of the CDR3 is TGCAGCGTTGCTCCAAGCGGGAGGGCCTGGGAGCAGTTCTTC. Its translation: CSVAPSGRAWEQFF.

The chain uses TRBV28 and TRBJ2-7; 11 bases line up with TRBD1. Germline lookup yields CDR1 MDHEN and CDR2 SYDVKM. The CDR3 length is 16 residues. Trimming removed 4 bases from V and 5 bases from J; junction bases left unmatched: 10. The CDR3 coding sequence is TGTGCCAGCAGTTCGATTGGACAGGGGGCGCTTAACGAGCAGTACTTC. Protein product: CASSSIGQGALNEQYF.

V gene TRBV5-1 combines with J gene TRBJ2-7, with 7 bases matching TRBD2. Germline-derived CDR1 and CDR2 are SGHRS and YFSETQ. CDR3 length equals 13 residues. V trimming: 4 bases; J trimming: 1 base; junction bases outside the gene matches: 2. The CDR3 region is CASSGLDSYEQYF. Here the CDR3 DNA reads TGCGCCAGCAGCGGACTAGATTCCTACGAGCAGTACTTC.

The CDR3 DNA is TGTGCCAGCAGCCTAGAGACAGGGGAGCGGTATGGCTACACCTTC. Its protein product is CASSLETGERYGYTF. V and J are TRBV9 and TRBJ1-2; 8 positions match TRBD1. Germline CDR1 is SGDLS and CDR2 is YYNGEE. The CDR3 is 15 residues long. V lost 4 bases and J lost 5; bases outside the gene matches: 10.

In DNA, the CDR3 is TGTGCCAGCAGTGACAGGGCGGGAGACACTGAAGCTTTCTTT. It codes for CASSDRAGDTEAFF. The gene calls are TRBV2 and TRBJ1-1, with D possibly TRBD1 on 5 matching bases. The CDR3 length is 14 residues. Germline V gene data show CDR1 as SNHLY and CDR2 as FYNNEI. Trimming left V 3 bases short and J 3 bases short, with 11 bases between.

A few counts support this clone. This chain connects TRBV5-1 to TRBJ1-5, with TRBD1 as a possible D gene (5 bases). CDR3 length: 15 residues. V was cut by 4 bases and J by 4 bases, with 15 bases left in between. Germline CDR1 is SGHRS and CDR2 is YFSETQ. DNA of the CDR3: TGCGCCAGCAGCCCAGGGACTGCTAAGAATCAGCCCCAGCATTTT. Its translation is CASSPGTAKNQPQHF.

This clone was detected a few times. The chain has TRBV30 and TRBJ2-7; tentatively, D is TRBD1 (6 bases). V was pared by 2 bases and J by 9 bases, with 17 bases between. This CDR3 is built from 13 residues. CDR1 is GTSNPN and CDR2 is SVGIG in the germline V gene (reference sequence). The CDR3 sequence is CAWSIGTPTWQYF. The DNA of the CDR3 is TGTGCCTGGAGTATAGGGACACCCACGTGGCAGTACTTC.

This clone came up a few times. The V and J genes are TRBV28 and TRBJ2-3; TRBD2 might be the D (6 bases). Trimming stripped 3 bases from V and 7 bases from J, with 8 bases between. The CDR3 sequence is 12 residues long. Looked up from germline, CDR1 is MDHEN and CDR2 is SYDVKM. CDR3 nucleotide sequence: TGTGCCAGCAGTTTCGGAGGGAATACGCAGTATTTT. Protein product: CASSFGGNTQYF.

The chain is built from TRBV11-2 and TRBJ2-5; D may be TRBD2 (6 bases). The germline gives CDR1 SGHAT, CDR2 FQNNGV. The CDR3 runs 16 residues. Trimming removed 7 bases from V and 7 bases from J, with 25 bases in between. The CDR3 nucleotides read TGTGCCAGCACCTCCTTCGGGGAGGCATTATTAGGGACCCAGTACTTC. Translating gives CASTSFGEALLGTQYF. Drawing the rest from reference TRBV11-2 and TRBJ2-5, the complete variable domain is EAGVAQSPRYKIIEKRQSVAFWCNPISGHATLYWYQQILGQGPKLLIQFQNNGVVDDSQLPKDRFSAERLKGVDSTLKIQPAKLEDSAVYLCASTSFGEALLGTQYFGPGTRLLVL.

The rearrangement uses TRBV27 and TRBJ2-2; D gene ambiguous. This CDR3 has 13 amino acids. CDR1 and CDR2 (germline): MNHEY, SMNVEV (reference sequence). Trimming stripped 7 bases from V and 0 bases from J, with 6 bases between. The CDR3 here is CASTRSNTGELFF. CDR3 nucleotide sequence: TGTGCCAGCACCCGGTCGAACACCGGGGAGCTGTTTTTT.

The gene calls are TRBV30 and TRBJ2-7; 8 bases are shared with TRBD2. Losses at the gene ends were 0 bases for V and 0 bases for J; bases not matched to a gene: 7. CDR1 and CDR2 from the germline V gene are GTSNPN and SVGIG (reference sequence). CDR3 length: 16 amino acids. CDR3 loop: CAWSVVPSGYSYEQYF. As DNA, the CDR3 is TGTGCCTGGAGTGTCGTCCCTAGCGGGTACTCCTACGAGCAGTACTTC. The full variable domain, its missing parts supplied by reference TRBV30 and TRBJ2-7, is SQTIHQWPATLVQPVGSPLSLECTVEGTSNPNLYWYRQAAGRGLQLLFYSVGIGQISSEVPQNLSASRPQDRQFILSSKKLLLSDSGFYLCAWSVVPSGYSYEQYFGPGTRLTVT.

The genes are TRBV6-1 and TRBJ2-7; 7 bases map to TRBD1. The junction had 15 bases not matched to a gene; V was cut back by 3 bases and J by 7 bases. CDR3 length: 16 amino acids. Germline values: CDR1 MNHNS, CDR2 SASEGT. This CDR3 is CASSESHGDSLGEQYF. In DNA form, the CDR3 reads TGTGCCAGCAGTGAGAGTCACGGGGACAGCTTGGGGGAGCAGTACTTC.

The genes are TRBV30 and TRBJ1-2; no definite D call. V was clipped by 0 bases and J by 5 bases, with 16 bases between them. The length of the CDR3 is 15 residues. Germline CDR1 and CDR2: GTSNPN and SVGIG (reference sequence). The CDR3 nucleotides are TGTGCCTGGAGTGTTCCGGTCGACGGAGTGTATGGCTACACCTTC. The encoded protein is CAWSVPVDGVYGYTF.

The table lists this clone with a few counts. This chain joins TRBV6-7 and TRBJ1-6; D perhaps matches TRBD1 (5 bases). TRBV6-7 qualifies as an ORF whose function is uncertain. Trimming removed 8 bases at V and 9 bases at J, with 14 bases between. The length of the CDR3 is 13 residues. As DNA, the CDR3 is TGTGCCAGCCTTACGGGCGGGGGTTCACCCCTCCACTTT. It specifies CASLTGGGSPLHF.

V is TRBV5-6 and J is TRBJ1-1, with 11 bases lining up with TRBD1. The CDR3 covers 15 residues. V shed 5 bases, J shed 4 bases, and the junction held 7 bases outside the gene matches. Germline CDR1 is SGHDT and CDR2 is YYEEEE. In DNA, the CDR3 is TGTGCCAGCAGGGCCTGGACAGGGGGCGTCACTGAAGCTTTCTTT. Its protein is CASRAWTGGVTEAFF.

CDR3 DNA sequence: TGTGCCAGCAGCTTCGGGTCCTACGAGCAGTACTTC. Translation gives CASSFGSYEQYF. The rearrangement joins TRBV11-2 to TRBJ2-7; D ambiguous. Trimming stripped 3 bases from V and 1 base from J, with 4 bases between. The CDR3 runs to 12 residues. Germline V CDR1 and CDR2: SGHAT, FQNNGV.